The entry below describes one T cell receptor beta chain. What it binds is not known. Sequencing used immunoSEQ multiplex PCR; TCRdb keeps in-frame clones, though not all of them. The data show roughly 90,000 clones, with about 89% seen just once and roughly 9.4% held by the top ten. The sample is drawn from a study of OX40 agonist ivuxolimab in advanced cancers. Study-level background: Antecedent anti-PD-1, anti-PD-L1 or anti-CTLA-4 therapy was permissible, with roughly 36% having received some.

Study observations and caveats: Low normalized T-cell clonal expansion was also seen in some nonresponders. Clones of CD4+ and CD8+ blood T cells grew by week 6 at doses of 0.1 to 3.0 mg/kg. CD8+ T cells showed, on average, more clonal expansion than CD4+ cells.

This CDR3 is built from 13 residues. V shed 1 base and J shed 8 bases, with 11 bases lying between them. Germline-derived CDR1 and CDR2 are MDHEN and SYDVKM. This material consisted of CD4+ or CD8+ T cells sorted from blood, taken in a trial of the OX40 agonist ivuxolimab. The sequence was collected from an adult with an advanced solid tumor such as melanoma, head and neck, liver or kidney cancer. The rearrangement uses TRBV28 and TRBJ1-2, with D perhaps matching TRBD1 (5 bases). The CDR3 region has the DNA TGTGCCAGCAGTTTATCTGGGACGTCGGGCTACACCTTC. Its translation is CASSLSGTSGYTF.